The 6 T cell receptor beta chains below all came from one sample that was sequenced in a study of T-cell memory formation after mild COVID-19. A single record per CDR3 protein comes from TCRdb applying MiXCR to the 5' RACE reads. The sample includes fewer than 450,000 distinct CDR3 sequences, around 24% of them seen just once. Sequenced material: PBMCs or a T cell subset sorted from them (not recorded which). These receptors were taken from an adult woman who had mild COVID-19 (a few samples of this study predate the infection). Cell type and time point are not known.

The chain couples TRBV20-1 to TRBJ2-1; D is perhaps TRBD2 (6 bases). The CDR3 is 14 residues long. Deletions cut 5 bases from V and 5 bases from J, with 16 bases between. Germline-derived CDR1 and CDR2 are DFQATT and SNEGSKA (reference sequence). As DNA, the CDR3 is TGCAGTGCTGTCACGGGACTCCACAACAATGAGCAGTTCTTC. Translated, it gives CSAVTGLHNNEQFF.

The chain joins TRBV12-3 or TRBV12-4 to TRBJ2-1, with 11 bases aligning to TRBD2. Trimming removed 1 base from V and 9 bases from J; junction bases left unmatched: 8. CDR3 length: 16 amino acids. CDR3 sequence: CASSLGRLAGFGEQFF. CDR3 bases: TGTGCCAGCAGTTTAGGGCGACTAGCGGGGTTCGGTGAGCAGTTCTTC.

This sequence joins TRBV12-3 or TRBV12-4 and TRBJ2-7; TRBD2 agrees at 7 bases. The CDR3 spans 12 residues. The V and J ends lost 3 bases and 9 bases, in that order; junction bases with no gene match: 5. This CDR3 reads CASSLGGTLQYF. For the CDR3, the DNA is TGTGCCAGCAGTTTGGGAGGGACGCTGCAGTACTTC.

This clonotype was detected a few times. The rearrangement joins TRBV7-6 to TRBJ2-3, with D possibly TRBD2 on 6 matching bases. The V gene's germline CDR1 is SGHVS and CDR2 FNYEAQ. The CDR3 runs to 16 residues. V lost 1 base to trimming and J lost 4 bases, with 15 bases between them. CDR3 sequence: CASSLGLLASADTQYF. CDR3 bases: TGTGCCAGCAGCTTAGGTCTGCTAGCTAGCGCAGATACGCAGTATTTT. The variable domain in full, with the rest retrieved from reference TRBV7-6 and TRBJ2-3, is GAGVSQSPRYKVTKRGQDVALRCDPISGHVSLYWYRQALGQGPEFLTYFNYEAQQDKSGLPNDRFSAERPEGSISTLTIQRTEQRDSAMYRCASSLGLLASADTQYFGPGTRLTVL.

This clonotype was picked up a small number of times. This chain connects TRBV4-1 to TRBJ1-4, with D maybe TRBD1 (6 bases). This CDR3 comprises 14 residues. Germline V lookup: CDR1 MGHRA, CDR2 YSYEKL. V was cut by 4 bases and J by 7 bases, with 13 bases left in between. The CDR3 DNA reads as TGCGCCAGCAGCCCCAGCAGGGGCAGTGAAAAACTGTTTTTT. This gives the protein CASSPSRGSEKLFF.

This clonotype was found a few times. This chain joins TRBV9 and TRBJ2-2; D may match TRBD1 or TRBD2 (6 bases each). Trimming shortened V by 0 bases and J by 6 bases, and 12 bases separated the two germline ends. Germline-derived CDR1 and CDR2 are SGDLS and YYNGEE. The CDR3 is 15 residues long. CDR3 sequence (DNA): TGTGCCAGCAGCGTAGAAGGGGGGTTCCCCGGGGAGCTGTTTTTT. Its translation: CASSVEGGFPGELFF.